Sequencing of this T cell receptor (beta chain) was carried out in a study of CD8 T cells in Susac syndrome. The RNA input was about 0.5 to 1 ug, and it was reverse transcribed with random hexamers. One entry per CDR3 protein, called by TCRdb with MiXCR from the immunoSEQ multiplex PCR reads. The data show approximately 53,000 distinct CDR3 sequences, roughly 93% seen once. Blood CD8+ and CD4+ T cells underwent high-throughput TCR beta sequencing. Through negative isolation, CD4+ and CD8+ T cells were obtained, while TEMRA cells were enriched using FACS. The germline CDR1 and CDR2 sequences are LGHNA and YSLEER. The length of the CDR3 is 14 residues. With 0 bases removed from V and 9 bases from J, the gap between germline ends came to 12 bases.

The sequence derives from a human donor with multiple sclerosis. The specimen sequenced was CD8+ T cells from PBMCs. V gene TRBV4-3 combines with J gene TRBJ2-1; weak D call: TRBD2 (6 bases). The CDR3 protein is CASSQDTSPPEQFF. The CDR3 DNA reads as TGCGCCAGCAGCCAAGATACTAGCCCTCCTGAGCAGTTCTTC.